This T cell receptor (beta chain) was obtained from a study of somatic mutations in cytotoxic T cells in rheumatoid arthritis. As for the study in general: After diagnosis, patient blood (under 34 ml EDTA) was drawn right away, before any treatment was given. In some cases, T-cell populations stained with V beta antibodies were flow-sorted at nearly 100% purity, and these included V beta1+ cells sequenced for TCRB. Study-level results: In rheumatoid arthritis patients, unlike healthy controls, CD8+ clonality rose with age.

Assay used: immunoSEQ multiplex PCR; TCRdb lists only in-frame clones, some missing. This table has under 20,000 clones, 68% appearing once. In regard to this clone: The antigen is undetermined.

The CDR3 has 16 residues. The V gene end was trimmed by 0 bases and the J gene end by 1 base; junction bases not matched to a gene: 6. Germline CDR1 and CDR2: SGHDT and YYEEEE. The chain recombines TRBV5-6 with TRBJ1-1; 7 bases line up with TRBD1. This TCR was sampled from an adult with rheumatoid arthritis. Sample: CD8+ T cells sorted from blood. CDR3 coding DNA: TGTGCCAGCAGCTTGGGCCGGACAGGAACGAACACTGAAGCTTTCTTT. Translating gives CASSLGRTGTNTEAFF.